The sequence of this T cell receptor (beta chain) was determined in a study of breast tumors, draining lymph nodes, adjacent tissues. Whole-study findings and limits: Data fit most tumor T cells coming from lymph node, expanding in tumor. That most tumor T cells come from lymph nodes remained unproven. Compared with lymph nodes, tumors were less diverse; compared with nontumor tissue, more.

Trimming stripped 3 bases from V and 3 bases from J, with 10 bases between. The CDR3 has 14 amino acids. Germline V gene data show CDR1 as SGDLS and CDR2 as YYNGEE. In regard to this clonotype: Its specificity is unknown.

TCRdb fed the multiplex PCR reads into MiXCR, producing one record per CDR3 protein. The sample includes some 65,000 distinct CDR3 sequences, roughly two fifths of them seen just once. This TCR derives from a female donor with breast cancer. Some clones in this sample may be carry-over from other donors' samples. Sequenced input: breast tumor tissue. V gene TRBV9 combines with J gene TRBJ1-3; no firm D call. Written as DNA, the CDR3 is TGTGCCAGCAGCGAGTCCACGGGTGGAAACACCATATATTTT. Translation gives CASSESTGGNTIYF.